A single sample is the source of the 20 T cell receptor beta chains below, sequenced in a study of regulatory T cells in long-lasting Graves disease. HTBI primers from iRepertoire and Arm-PCR of CDR3 regions yielded the TCR beta libraries. TCRdb called the multiplex PCR reads again in MiXCR, with one record for every CDR3 protein. Of around 400,000 distinct CDR3 sequences detected, about 14% appear once; the ten largest clones hold 22%. Time point defined: newly diagnosed GD, antithyroid drugs for less than 3 months. There was RNA extracted from PBMCs, and the TCR library was made from it. The material was peripheral blood mononuclear cells (PBMCs), obtained at new diagnosis, from a patient treated with antithyroid drugs. Source of these receptors: a female donor with Graves disease.

This clonotype was seen only a few times. The rearrangement links TRBV5-1 to TRBJ1-4; D is ambiguous. Germline lookup yields CDR1 SGHRS and CDR2 YFSETQ. Between the trimmed V and J ends, which lost 2 bases and 4 bases, there was a span of 9 bases. This CDR3 contains 14 residues. The CDR3 DNA is TGCGCCAGCAGCTTAGGGCGTAATAATGAAAAACTGTTTTTT. Its translation: CASSLGRNNEKLFF.

The rearrangement joins TRBV7-9 to TRBJ2-1, with 12 bases identical to TRBD2. Germline CDR1 is SEHNR and CDR2 is FQNEAQ (reference sequence). V trimming: 7 bases; J trimming: 12 bases; junction bases outside the gene matches: 10. The CDR3 runs 14 residues. The CDR3 loop is CASNLAGGPSGQFF. The CDR3 DNA follows: TGTGCCAGCAATCTAGCGGGAGGGCCATCTGGGCAGTTCTTC.

The rearrangement uses TRBV28 and TRBJ1-1; no definite D call. The CDR3 loop spans 16 amino acids. The V gene's germline CDR1 is MDHEN and CDR2 SYDVKM. Trimming removed 7 bases from V and 1 base from J, with 19 bases in between. This CDR3 is CASTSHAAGTNTEAFF. CDR3 nucleotides: TGTGCCAGCACCTCCCACGCGGCAGGAACGAACACTGAAGCTTTCTTT.

This clonotype was counted between two and nine times. V is TRBV7-9 and J is TRBJ1-1, with no clear D. The CDR3 contains 15 residues. Germline loops: CDR1 SEHNR, CDR2 FQNEAQ (reference sequence). V was clipped by 0 bases and J by 5 bases, with 13 bases between them. Here the CDR3 DNA reads TGTGCCAGCAGCTTAGCTAGGATTTTGAGAACTGAAGCTTTCTTT. Translation: CASSLARILRTEAFF.

This clonotype was counted at least ten times. This sequence joins TRBV6-1 and TRBJ1-1; 9 bases match TRBD1. The germline gives CDR1 MNHNS, CDR2 SASEGT. The V gene end was trimmed by 6 bases and the J gene end by 10 bases; junction bases not matched to a gene: 3. This CDR3 contains 11 residues. In DNA, the CDR3 is TGTGCCAGCAGGAAGACAGGGGGAGCTTTCTTT. Translation: CASRKTGGAFF.

This clonotype has ten or more counts. V gene TRBV6-1 combines with J gene TRBJ2-2; tentatively, D is TRBD2 (5 bases). The CDR3 spans 14 residues. The V end lost 6 bases, the J end lost 7 bases, and 15 bases lay between the germline ends. Per germline, CDR1 MNHNS and CDR2 SASEGT. The CDR3 here is CASSPWGVGGELFF. The CDR3 DNA is TGTGCCAGCAGCCCGTGGGGAGTGGGCGGGGAGCTGTTTTTT.

In its sample, this clonotype was seen a few times. This sequence may be a read error, since a much larger clone differs from it by one base. This chain connects TRBV2 to TRBJ2-5; D tentatively reads TRBD1 or TRBD2 (5 bases each). This CDR3 is 12 amino acids long. Trimming left V 7 bases short and J 9 bases short, with 15 bases between. Per germline, CDR1 SNHLY and CDR2 FYNNEI. The chain's CDR3 is CASTVWGKAQYF. CDR3 nucleotide sequence: TGTGCCAGCACTGTTTGGGGGAAGGCCCAGTACTTC.

Worth noting for this clonotype: This may stem from a read error, because a much larger clone lies one nucleotide away. The J gene is TRBJ1-5, the V gene TRBV6-2 or TRBV6-3, with D perhaps TRBD1 (5 bases). The CDR3 has 14 residues. Trimming cost V 8 bases and J 9 bases, with 20 bases left between them. Germline V gene data show CDR1 as MNHEY and CDR2 as SVGEGT. The CDR3 here is CASLRGRGIGPQHF. The CDR3 bases are TGTGCCAGCTTAAGGGGTAGAGGGATCGGGCCCCAGCATTTT.

This clonotype showed up many times. The chain carries TRBV6-1 and TRBJ2-7; maybe TRBD2 (5 bases). The V gene lost 8 bases and the J gene lost 5 bases, with 13 bases spanning the gap. CDR3 length: 12 amino acids. Germline lookup yields CDR1 MNHNS and CDR2 SASEGT. The DNA for the CDR3 is TGTGCCAGCTCGGGGATTTCCCACGAGCAGTACTTC. As protein: CASSGISHEQYF.

The sample holds many counts of this clonotype. The chain carries TRBV20-1 and TRBJ1-1, with D possibly being TRBD1 (6 bases). Between the trimmed V and J ends, which lost 0 bases and 6 bases, there was a span of 29 bases. Germline V gene data show CDR1 as DFQATT and CDR2 as SNEGSKA (reference sequence). CDR3 length: 19 residues. DNA of the CDR3: TGCAGTGCTAGAGATCTGATCGGGGGCTTCTATACGGGGGGTGCTGAAGCTTTCTTT. Amino acids: CSARDLIGGFYTGGAEAFF.

The chain is built from TRBV28 and TRBJ2-4; no clear D gene. Trimming cost V 2 bases and J 3 bases, with 11 bases left between them. Germline assignment: CDR1 MDHEN and CDR2 SYDVKM. The CDR3 runs to 15 residues. The CDR3 nucleotides are TGTGCCAGCAGTTTAGCTCCCCTAGGCAAAAACATTCAGTACTTC. Translation: CASSLAPLGKNIQYF. The complete variable domain, with remaining parts taken from reference TRBV28 and TRBJ2-4, reads DVKVTQSSRYLVKRTGEKVFLECVQDMDHENMFWYRQDPGLGLRLIYFSYDVKMKEKGDIPEGYSVSREKKERFSLILESASTNQTSMYLCASSLAPLGKNIQYFGAGTRLSVL.

The chain joins TRBV7-3 to TRBJ2-5; 7 bases are a match to TRBD2. The V gene's germline CDR1 is SGHTA and CDR2 FQGTGA. V was pared by 4 bases and J by 2 bases, with 4 bases of the junction left unmatched. The CDR3 has 14 residues. In nucleotides, the CDR3 is TGTGCCAGCAGCTCACCGGGACTACAAGAGACCCAGTACTTC. It specifies CASSSPGLQETQYF. The full variable domain, its missing parts supplied by reference TRBV7-3 and TRBJ2-5, is GAGVSQTPSNKVTEKGKYVELRCDPISGHTALYWYRQSLGQGPEFLIYFQGTGAADDSGLPNDRFFAVRPEGSVSTLKIQRTERGDSAVYLCASSSPGLQETQYFGPGTRLLVL.

This chain joins TRBV2 and TRBJ2-7; D gene unclear. The V and J ends lost 6 bases and 3 bases respectively, with 9 bases between them. Germline CDR1 and CDR2: SNHLY and FYNNEI. The length of the CDR3 is 12 residues. CDR3 loop: CASRSEYYEQYF. The DNA of the CDR3 is TGTGCCAGCAGGAGCGAGTACTACGAGCAGTACTTC.

This clonotype has a handful of counts. The chain joins TRBV19 to TRBJ1-4; D may be TRBD1 (6 bases). V lost 8 bases, J lost 8 bases, and 21 bases lay in between. The CDR3 is made up of 15 amino acids. Germline V gene lookup returns CDR1 LNHDA and CDR2 SQIVND (reference sequence). CDR3 coding DNA: TGTGCCAGTTCGCGGGGGGCAGGGCCTTCGGAAAAACTGTTTTTT. Its protein is CASSRGAGPSEKLFF.

This clonotype was recorded at least ten times. CDR3 loop: CASSFVLAGGEKNEQFF. The CDR3 bases are TGTGCCAGCAGCTTTGTATTAGCGGGGGGGGAAAAGAATGAGCAGTTCTTC. The gene calls are TRBV11-2 and TRBJ2-1; 11 bases are shared with TRBD2. The V and J ends lost 3 bases and 7 bases, in that order; junction bases with no gene match: 11. The CDR3 is 17 residues long. CDR1 and CDR2 (germline): SGHAT, FQNNGV.

This clonotype came up many times. The rearrangement uses TRBV28 and TRBJ1-2; D is unresolved. V dropped 10 bases and J dropped 0 bases, with 18 bases sitting between them. Germline V lookup: CDR1 MDHEN, CDR2 SYDVKM. The CDR3 is 15 residues long. The CDR3 loop is CATYSLQLSNYGYTF. CDR3 nucleotides: TGTGCCACCTACTCCTTACAGCTTTCTAACTATGGCTACACCTTC.

The V call is TRBV6-1, the J call TRBJ1-5; no reliable D call. Germline V gene data show CDR1 as MNHNS and CDR2 as SASEGT. Deletions cut 6 bases from V and 3 bases from J, with 21 bases between. This CDR3 is built from 17 residues. In DNA form, the CDR3 reads TGTGCCAGCAGCGCCTCGGGCCCCGCCGGTAACAATCAGCCCCAGCATTTT. It encodes CASSASGPAGNNQPQHF.

The rearrangement joins TRBV15 to TRBJ2-7, with D possibly TRBD1 on 5 matching bases. CDR3 length equals 14 residues. Germline CDR1 LNHNV, CDR2 YYDKDF (reference sequence). V dropped 5 bases and J dropped 6 bases, with 17 bases sitting between them. CDR3 region: CATSLEGDRTEQYF. The CDR3 DNA sequence: TGTGCCACCAGCCTTGAAGGTGACAGAACCGAGCAGTACTTC.

This clonotype was detected ten times or more. V and J are TRBV6-1 and TRBJ2-2, with D possibly being TRBD2 (5 bases). This CDR3 contains 11 residues. CDR1 is MNHNS, CDR2 SASEGT, per germline. V was clipped by 7 bases and J by 7 bases, with 7 bases between them. CDR3 in amino acids: CASMRVGELFF. The CDR3 DNA reads as TGTGCCAGCATGAGGGTCGGGGAGCTGTTTTTT.

This chain links TRBV10-3 with TRBJ2-1, with TRBD2 matching over 8 bases. J lost 5 bases, V lost 7 bases, and 10 bases had no gene match. Per the germline V gene, CDR1 is ENHRY and CDR2 is SYGVKD. The CDR3 length is 15 residues. The CDR3 protein is CAIISSRREDNEQFF. The CDR3, as DNA: TGTGCCATCATCAGTAGTAGGCGGGAGGACAATGAGCAGTTCTTC.